What follows are 15 T cell receptor beta chains derived from one specimen sequenced in a study of a mutant IDH1 vaccine in newly diagnosed glioma. Time point in this sample: week 23, last vaccination. All doses held 300 ug of mutant IDH1 20-mer peptide, with topical imiquimod. Assay used: immunoSEQ multiplex PCR; TCRdb lists only in-frame clones, some missing. This sample has about 72,000 clones, with about 87% found just once. No antigen has been assigned to these receptors. Sequenced here: PBMCs, sampled from a glioma patient whose treatment included an IDH1 peptide vaccine. Receptors originate from a man aged 18 to 30 with glioma.

The chain links TRBV19 to TRBJ2-5; 11 nucleotides line up with TRBD2. This CDR3 spans 15 amino acids. Trimming took 1 base from V and 5 from J; bases not matched to a gene: 3. Germline V lookup: CDR1 LNHDA, CDR2 SQIVND (reference sequence). DNA for the CDR3: TGTGCCAGTAGTATAGGGGCTAGCGGGGGGGAGACCCAGTACTTC. It encodes CASSIGASGGETQYF.

The DNA for the CDR3 is TGTGCCAGCAGCGGGGGACAGGGGAGGACCGGGGAGCTGTTTTTT. This encodes CASSGGQGRTGELFF. The rearrangement uses TRBV9 and TRBJ2-2, with 10 bases aligning to TRBD1. The CDR3 covers 15 residues. Germline CDR1 SGDLS, CDR2 YYNGEE. With 3 bases clipped from V and 5 bases from J, the junction kept 4 bases outside the gene matches.

The count of this clone is one. The J gene is TRBJ2-1, the V gene TRBV18, with 7 bases that match TRBD2. The CDR3 consists of 16 residues. CDR1 is KGHSH and CDR2 is LQKENI in the germline V gene. V shed 0 bases and J 3 bases; nucleotides not matched to a gene: 5. CDR3 nucleotide sequence: TGTGCCAGCTCACCACCAACGGGAGGACTCTACAATGAGCAGTTCTTC. It specifies CASSPPTGGLYNEQFF. The whole variable domain, filled in from reference TRBV18 and TRBJ2-1, reads NAGVMQNPRHLVRRRGQEARLRCSPMKGHSHVYWYRQLPEEGLKFMVYLQKENIIDESGMPKERFSAEFPKEGPSILRIQQVVRGDSAAYFCASSPPTGGLYNEQFFGPGTRLTVL.

The chain couples TRBV6-5 to TRBJ1-2, with D perhaps TRBD1 (6 bases). CDR1 and CDR2 from the germline V gene are MNHEY and SVGAGI. Between the trimmed V and J ends, which lost 3 bases and 3 bases, there was a span of 17 bases. The CDR3 contains 16 residues. The CDR3 reads CASSYKGRQDYYGYTF. In DNA, the CDR3 is TGTGCCAGCAGTTATAAGGGTAGACAGGACTACTATGGCTACACCTTC.

In this sample, this clone turned up a few times. The chain joins TRBV27 to TRBJ1-1; D is perhaps TRBD1 (6 bases). CDR3 length: 13 amino acids. Germline loops: CDR1 MNHEY, CDR2 SMNVEV (reference sequence). V was trimmed by 10 bases and J by 10 bases, leaving 22 bases between them. The CDR3 loop reads CATSSRTGWGAFF. The CDR3 region has the DNA TGTGCCACCTCCTCCCGCACAGGGTGGGGAGCTTTCTTT.

This clone showed up just a few times. The V and J genes are TRBV6-6 and TRBJ1-1; D uncertain. Trimming cost V 2 bases and J 0 bases, with 4 bases left between them. From germline, CDR1 is MNHNY and CDR2 SVGAGI (reference sequence). The CDR3 runs to 13 residues. Here the CDR3 reads CASSYTMNTEAFF. The CDR3 DNA reads TGTGCCAGCAGTTACACTATGAACACTGAAGCTTTCTTT.

The chain links TRBV28 to TRBJ2-5; unclear D gene. CDR1 and CDR2 (germline): MDHEN, SYDVKM. The V and J ends lost 7 bases and 2 bases respectively, with 20 bases between them. The CDR3 spans 16 residues. The CDR3 protein is CASTLLAGRVQETQYF. The CDR3 DNA reads TGTGCCAGCACCCTACTTGCCGGGCGAGTTCAAGAGACCCAGTACTTC. Full variable domain (remainder filled in from reference TRBV28 and TRBJ2-5): DVKVTQSSRYLVKRTGEKVFLECVQDMDHENMFWYRQDPGLGLRLIYFSYDVKMKEKGDIPEGYSVSREKKERFSLILESASTNQTSMYLCASTLLAGRVQETQYFGPGTRLLVL.

The chain has TRBV19 and TRBJ1-2, with 9 bases lining up with TRBD1. V was pared by 6 bases and J by 5 bases, with 16 bases of the junction left unmatched. The CDR3 covers 17 residues. CDR1 is LNHDA and CDR2 is SQIVND in the germline V gene (reference sequence). The CDR3 here is CASRGIPGQGLKYGYTF. CDR3 coding DNA: TGTGCCAGTAGAGGAATTCCGGGACAGGGCCTTAAGTATGGCTACACCTTC.

The chain uses TRBV5-1 and TRBJ1-6, with D perhaps matching TRBD1 (5 bases). This CDR3 is built from 17 residues. Per germline, CDR1 SGHRS and CDR2 YFSETQ. V lost 0 bases and J lost 10, with 20 bases in between. CDR3 DNA sequence: TGCGCCAGCAGCTTGGGCGGGGGGAAGCGAAGATACTCACCCCTCCACTTT. Translated, it gives CASSLGGGKRRYSPLHF.

CDR3 sequence: CASSYAAEAFF. For the CDR3, the DNA is TGTGCCAGCAGTTATGCAGCTGAAGCTTTCTTT. V usage is TRBV28 and J usage is TRBJ1-1; no firm D call. Germline values: CDR1 MDHEN, CDR2 SYDVKM. Trimming removed 4 bases at V and 6 bases at J, with 6 bases between. The CDR3 consists of 11 residues.

This chain uses TRBV5-6 with TRBJ1-2, with D maybe TRBD1 (5 bases). CDR3 length equals 14 residues. Germline V gene data show CDR1 as SGHDT and CDR2 as YYEEEE. The V gene lost 3 bases and the J gene lost 1 base, with 10 bases spanning the gap. CDR3 protein: CASSSGVINYGYTF. CDR3 sequence (DNA): TGTGCCAGCAGCTCGGGGGTTATTAACTATGGCTACACCTTC.

This chain uses TRBV11-2 with TRBJ1-4, with 9 bases aligning to TRBD1. The J segment lost 8 bases and the V segment lost 4 bases, leaving 11 bases of the junction unmatched. The CDR3 spans 16 residues. Germline V gene data show CDR1 as SGHAT and CDR2 as FQNNGV. The CDR3 is CASSSGSGQGREKLFF. CDR3 in DNA: TGTGCCAGCAGCTCAGGATCGGGACAGGGAAGAGAAAAACTGTTTTTT. Drawing the rest from reference TRBV11-2 and TRBJ1-4, the complete variable domain is EAGVAQSPRYKIIEKRQSVAFWCNPISGHATLYWYQQILGQGPKLLIQFQNNGVVDDSQLPKDRFSAERLKGVDSTLKIQPAKLEDSAVYLCASSSGSGQGREKLFFGSGTQLSVL.

The rearrangement joins TRBV9 to TRBJ2-2; TRBD2 matches 7 bases. The junction had 2 bases not matched to a gene; V was cut back by 0 bases and J by 3 bases. Germline CDR1 is SGDLS and CDR2 is YYNGEE. This CDR3 has 15 residues. The CDR3, as DNA: TGTGCCAGCAGCGTAGATGGGAGGGACACCGGGGAGCTGTTTTTT. Translation gives CASSVDGRDTGELFF. Drawing the rest from reference TRBV9 and TRBJ2-2, the complete variable domain is DSGVTQTPKHLITATGQRVTLRCSPRSGDLSVYWYQQSLDQGLQFLIQYYNGEERAKGNILERFSAQQFPDLHSELNLSSLELGDSALYFCASSVDGRDTGELFFGEGSRLTVL.

This clone was picked up a small number of times. The V gene is TRBV19, the J gene TRBJ1-1; D ambiguous. The CDR3 has 12 residues. Trimming took off 7 bases at V and 11 bases at J, with 17 bases between the two ends. Germline loops: CDR1 LNHDA, CDR2 SQIVND (reference sequence). The CDR3 DNA is TGTGCCAGTATGATTCCCACCACCGTCGCTTTCTTT. It yields the protein CASMIPTTVAFF. The full variable domain, rest sourced from reference TRBV19 and TRBJ1-1, is DGGITQSPKYLFRKEGQNVTLSCEQNLNHDAMYWYRQDPGQGLRLIYYSQIVNDFQKGDIAEGYSVSREKKESFPLTVTSAQKNPTAFYLCASMIPTTVAFFGQGTRLTVV.

This clone was counted only a few times. The rearrangement uses TRBV10-1 and TRBJ2-7; perhaps TRBD1 as D (5 bases). The CDR3 sequence is 16 residues long. Deletions cut 0 bases from V and 1 base from J, with 13 bases between. The V gene's germline CDR1 is WNHNN and CDR2 SYGVQD (reference sequence). CDR3 nucleotide sequence: TGCGCCAGCAGTGAGTCGATAGGCAGGGTTTCCTACGAGCAGTACTTC. It translates to CASSESIGRVSYEQYF.